The 2 T cell receptor beta chains reported below all come from one sample, sequenced in a study of OX40 agonist ivuxolimab in advanced cancers. Only in-frame clones appear in the TCRdb table, and some are missing; sequencing was by immunoSEQ multiplex PCR. The table includes tens of thousands of clones, roughly three quarters detected once. Sequences were derived from CD4+ or CD8+ T cells sorted from blood, sampled in a trial of the OX40 agonist ivuxolimab. The receptors stem from an adult with an advanced solid tumor such as melanoma, head and neck, liver or kidney cancer.

The V gene is TRBV27, the J gene TRBJ1-5, with D unclear. There are 13 residues in the CDR3. V was shortened by 3 bases and J by 0 bases, with 3 bases between the two germline ends. Germline V gene sequence: CDR1 MNHEY, CDR2 SMNVEV (reference sequence). CDR3 DNA: TGTGCCAGCAGTTTCAGTAGCAATCAGCCCCAGCATTTT. The encoded protein is CASSFSSNQPQHF.

V is TRBV15 and J is TRBJ2-7; 8 bases align to TRBD1. Germline CDR1 LNHNV, CDR2 YYDKDF (reference sequence). The CDR3 contains 13 residues. J lost 3 bases, V lost 5 bases, and 3 bases had no gene match. The CDR3 nucleotides read TGTGCCACCAGCGCCGGACAGGGCTACGAGCAGTACTTC. As protein: CATSAGQGYEQYF.